This T cell receptor beta chain originates from a study of cytomegalovirus exposure and HLA in healthy donors. Remarks on this clone: The antigen is not known.

V shed 0 bases, J shed 1 base, and the junction held 6 bases outside the gene matches. Germline V gene lookup returns CDR1 SGHRS and CDR2 YFSETQ. The CDR3 spans 16 residues. PCR employed 60 Vbeta and 13 Jbeta primers. Original methodology: A follow-up analysis tallied tens of millions of unique TCR beta chains, roughly 10 million shared. Only in-frame clones appear in the TCRdb table, and some are missing; sequencing was by immunoSEQ multiplex PCR. The V and J calls and the clone size are those of that table, but D and trimming were determined from the DNA. The sample yields 130,000 to 150,000 clones, roughly 80% seen once. Study findings and constraints: Serostatus for CMV was the only available immune exposure information.

The source of this sequence is a woman aged 40-49 years in good health and CMV-seropositive. Material for sequencing was PBMCs. This chain links TRBV5-1 with TRBJ2-5, with 7 bases lining up with TRBD2. Written as DNA, the CDR3 is TGCGCCAGCAGCTTGGGGTCCGGGACTACCCAAGAGACCCAGTACTTC. It yields the protein CASSLGSGTTQETQYF. The variable domain in full, with the rest retrieved from reference TRBV5-1 and TRBJ2-5, is KAGVTQTPRYLIKTRGQQVTLSCSPISGHRSVSWYQQTPGQGLQFLFEYFSETQRNKGNFPGRFSGRQFSNSRSEMNVSTLELGDSALYLCASSLGSGTTQETQYFGPGTRLLVL.